This T cell receptor beta chain stems from a study of patients and donors after allogeneic stem cell transplantation (dated by TCRdb to 2018 to 2021). CDR1 KGHSH and CDR2 LQKENI are derived from the germline V gene. Trimming takes 2 bases off V and 1 base off J; junction bases not matched to a gene: 3. Counted from cysteine to phenylalanine, this CDR3 has 15 amino acids. Left in the record is the CDR3 DNA by itself, 45 bases read in frame from the first base. This clonotype was seen only a few times. The target of this receptor is not known. No base quality values were provided; no much bigger clone lies one nucleotide off. To prepare the library, RT-PCR was applied. Reads for this sample came from a NextSeq 550. TCRdb trimmed public reads at Q25 via fastp, called clones via MiXCR and kept in-frame beta chains. When rows share a CDR3 protein, they turn into one entry using the most common DNA and genes. The sample table lists almost 90,000 distinct CDR3 sequences, around 5% of them with a count of one. The ten most abundant clones make up 2.6% of the sample.

This TCR derives from a human donor who was either an allogeneic HSCT recipient or a stem cell or donor lymphocyte infusion donor (not recorded which). It is not recorded whose cells these are; they may come from a transplant donor. This sequence uses TRBV18 and TRBJ2-7; 9 bases in between match TRBD2. The sample consisted of blood, either unsorted or a sorted T cell fraction (not recorded which). At the DNA level, the sequence is TGTGCCAGCTCACCAAGCGGGGGGCTGTCCTACGAGCAGTACTTC. Translated, this gives CASSPSGGLSYEQYF.